Below, 28 T cell receptor beta chains from the same sample are listed, as sequenced in a study of regulatory T cells in long-lasting Graves disease. CDR3 regions were amplified by Arm-PCR using iRepertoire HTBI primers to build TCR beta libraries. MiXCR was run by TCRdb on the multiplex PCR reads, yielding one entry per CDR3 protein. The table includes 300,000 to 400,000 distinct CDR3 sequences, about 18% detected once. Time point of the sample: newly diagnosed GD, antithyroid drugs for less than 3 months. The TCR library was made from RNA that had been extracted from PBMCs in TRIzol. This sample comprised peripheral blood mononuclear cells (PBMCs), obtained at new diagnosis, from a patient treated with antithyroid drugs. All receptors come from a female donor with Graves disease.

This clonotype has at least ten counts. The chain links TRBV2 to TRBJ2-4; D is ambiguous. The CDR3 is 15 amino acids. CDR1 is SNHLY and CDR2 is FYNNEI in the germline V gene. Deletions cut 2 bases from V and 0 bases from J, with 8 bases between. CDR3 residues: CASSEKLLAKNIQYF. CDR3 DNA: TGTGCCAGCAGTGAAAAACTATTAGCCAAAAACATTCAGTACTTC.

In this sample, this clonotype turned up many times. It may be a read error: a sequence one base away is much more abundant. The gene calls are TRBV27 and TRBJ2-7; 11 bases map to TRBD2. Germline CDR1 is MNHEY and CDR2 is SMNVEV (reference sequence). The CDR3 totals 14 residues. V was pared by 6 bases and J by 3 bases, with 4 bases of the junction left unmatched. As DNA, the CDR3 is TGTGCCAGCAGCGCCGGGACTAGCGGCTACGAGCAGTACTTC. As protein: CASSAGTSGYEQYF.

This clonotype occurred many times. The chain uses TRBV2 and TRBJ2-1; D remains unclear. The CDR3 runs 15 residues. Trimming stripped 4 bases from V and 9 bases from J, with 19 bases between. Germline assignment: CDR1 SNHLY and CDR2 FYNNEI. CDR3 residues: CASSGDDFLPREQFF. CDR3 sequence (DNA): TGTGCCAGCAGTGGAGACGACTTCCTCCCTCGTGAGCAGTTCTTC.

The chain carries TRBV5-1 and TRBJ2-2; D is uncertain. In germline, CDR1 is SGHRS, CDR2 YFSETQ. This CDR3 spans 14 amino acids. V lost 1 base and J 3 bases, leaving 7 bases between the germline ends. CDR3 nucleotides: TGCGCCAGCAGCTTGACAATAGACACCGGGGAGCTGTTTTTT. Translation: CASSLTIDTGELFF.

This chain uses TRBV9 with TRBJ1-3; maybe TRBD1 (5 bases). This CDR3 contains 15 residues. Germline CDR1 and CDR2: SGDLS and YYNGEE. Trimming stripped 0 bases from V and 2 bases from J, with 9 bases between. The CDR3 reads CASSVASGAGNTIYF. In DNA form, the CDR3 reads TGTGCCAGCAGCGTAGCTTCGGGGGCTGGAAACACCATATATTTT.

The rearrangement links TRBV7-9 to TRBJ1-1; D gene unclear. Germline V lookup: CDR1 SEHNR, CDR2 FQNEAQ (reference sequence). The V end was cut by 1 base, the J end by 4 bases, with 13 bases between. This CDR3 region has 15 residues. In nucleotides, the CDR3 is TGTGCCAGCAGCTTAGTAGTGATGCGAAGCACTGAAGCTTTCTTT. Protein product: CASSLVVMRSTEAFF.

This chain links TRBV12-3 or TRBV12-4 with TRBJ2-5, with unresolved D. V lost 6 bases and J lost 3, with 8 bases in between. The CDR3 spans 12 residues. CDR3 coding DNA: TGTGCCAGCAGCTCGCCGGAAGAGACCCAGTACTTC. Encoded protein: CASSSPEETQYF.

A single count supports this clonotype. This chain connects TRBV6-1 to TRBJ1-1; weak D call: TRBD1 (5 bases). The V and J ends lost 5 bases and 3 bases respectively, with 19 bases between them. CDR3 length: 16 residues. Per germline, CDR1 MNHNS and CDR2 SASEGT. The CDR3 spells CASSTTGDSRDTEAFF. The CDR3 DNA follows: TGTGCCAGCAGTACTACAGGTGATTCCCGGGACACTGAAGCTTTCTTT.

This clonotype was detected many times. The rearrangement joins TRBV9 to TRBJ2-7; perhaps TRBD2 as D (6 bases). V lost 4 bases, J lost 1 base, and 18 bases lay in between. The germline gives CDR1 SGDLS, CDR2 YYNGEE. The CDR3 has 16 residues. The CDR3 is CASSPTNRLDSYEQYF. CDR3 DNA sequence: TGTGCCAGCAGCCCGACCAACAGACTAGATTCCTACGAGCAGTACTTC.

Comments on this clonotype: This may be a read error, as it is one base from a much larger clone. The V gene is TRBV12-3 or TRBV12-4, the J gene TRBJ1-1, with no clear D. CDR3 length: 14 residues. The V end lost 7 bases, the J end lost 5 bases, and 17 bases lay between the germline ends. The CDR3 here is CASKALYQVTEAFF. DNA of the CDR3: TGTGCCAGCAAGGCTTTATACCAGGTGACTGAAGCTTTCTTT.

This clonotype was picked up a small number of times. The gene calls are TRBV14 and TRBJ2-1, with TRBD2 matching over 9 bases. The germline gives CDR1 SGHDN, CDR2 FVKESK. CDR3 length: 17 amino acids. V gave up 4 bases and J gave up 4 bases; unmatched junction bases: 11. The CDR3 DNA follows: TGTGCCAGCAGCCCCCTGAGCGGGAGGCCCCCATACAATGAGCAGTTCTTC. It encodes CASSPLSGRPPYNEQFF.

This chain uses TRBV7-2 with TRBJ2-3, with 11 positions matching TRBD2. With V trimmed by 6 bases and J by 3 bases, 5 bases remained unmatched. The CDR3 is made up of 15 amino acids. CDR1 and CDR2 from the germline V gene are SGHTA and FQGNSA. CDR3 bases: TGTGCCAGCAGTCAGGCTAGCGGGAGGACAGATACGCAGTATTTT. Its protein is CASSQASGRTDTQYF.

This clonotype was seen a handful of times. The chain links TRBV20-1 to TRBJ2-1; TRBD2 matches 9 bases. The germline CDR1 and CDR2 sequences are DFQATT and SNEGSKA (reference sequence). After removal of 6 bases from V and 7 bases from J, the junction contained 16 bases not matched to a gene. The CDR3 is 16 amino acids. The CDR3 region has the DNA TGCAGTGCAAGGGACAAGCTAGCGGGGAGGGGGAATGAGCAGTTCTTC. Translation gives CSARDKLAGRGNEQFF.

Regarding this clonotype: This sequence is one base from a far larger clone and is likely a read error. This chain connects TRBV6-1 to TRBJ2-7; 7 nucleotides line up with TRBD1. Looked up from germline, CDR1 is MNHNS and CDR2 is SASEGT. The length of the CDR3 is 13 residues. CDR3 DNA: TGTGCCAGCAGTGATGCCTTAGAAGGGACAGCTTCCTTC. Encoded protein: CASSDALEGTASF.

This clonotype was picked up a small number of times. The rearrangement uses TRBV5-1 and TRBJ2-5; 8 bases line up with TRBD1. J was trimmed by 5 bases and V by 1 base; bases with no gene match: 7. In germline, CDR1 is SGHRS, CDR2 YFSETQ. The CDR3 length is 15 residues. The CDR3 bases are TGCGCCAGCAGCTTGATTTCAGGGGGCCCTGAGACCCAGTACTTC. Its translation is CASSLISGGPETQYF. Complete variable domain (other parts from reference TRBV5-1 and TRBJ2-5): KAGVTQTPRYLIKTRGQQVTLSCSPISGHRSVSWYQQTPGQGLQFLFEYFSETQRNKGNFPGRFSGRQFSNSRSEMNVSTLELGDSALYLCASSLISGGPETQYFGPGTRLLVL.

This clonotype was counted many times. The chain joins TRBV29-1 to TRBJ2-5; tentative D call: TRBD2 (5 bases). Germline loops: CDR1 SQVTM, CDR2 ANQGSEA. The ends were cut back, 2 bases at V and 1 base at J, with 11 bases in the middle. This CDR3 comprises 14 residues. Here the CDR3 DNA reads TGCAGCGTTGAACCCCTAGAGGGCCAAGAGACCCAGTACTTC. Translating it yields CSVEPLEGQETQYF.

This clonotype was observed at least ten times. The junction shows a germline mismatch at one end, possibly a read error. The V gene is TRBV2, the J gene TRBJ2-5, with TRBD2 matching over 7 bases. CDR3 length equals 13 residues. Germline CDR1 reads SNHLY; CDR2 reads FYNNEI. In DNA form, the CDR3 reads TGCGCCAGCAGTGCTAGCGGCCAAGAGACCCAGTACTTC. It codes for CASSASGQETQYF.

V and J are TRBV2 and TRBJ2-5; D is possibly TRBD2 (5 bases). This CDR3 contains 16 residues. Trimming pared 8 bases from V and 5 bases from J, leaving 24 bases between. The germline V gene encodes CDR1 SNHLY and CDR2 FYNNEI. The CDR3 DNA reads TGTGCCAGCGGCAATTCAAGGCGGCTCGGGGAGGAGACCCAGTACTTC. As protein: CASGNSRRLGEETQYF. Filled out from reference TRBV2 and TRBJ2-5, the complete variable domain reads EPEVTQTPSHQVTQMGQEVILRCVPISNHLYFYWYRQILGQKVEFLVSFYNNEISEKSEIFDDQFSVERPDGSNFTLKIRSTKLEDSAMYFCASGNSRRLGEETQYFGPGTRLLVL.

For this clonotype: Just one base apart from a much larger clone, this may be a read error. This rearrangement joins TRBV30 to TRBJ1-2; unclear D gene. This CDR3 spans 13 amino acids. Germline CDR1 is GTSNPN and CDR2 is SVGIG (reference sequence). The chain's CDR3 is CAWSVQENCGYTF. The CDR3 coding sequence is TGTGCCTGGAGTGTACAAGAGAACTGTGGCTACACCTTC.

This clonotype came up many times. The CDR3 DNA follows: TGTGCCAGCAGCGTAGGCGGAACGTGGCAGGTCGAGCAGTACTTC. This codes for CASSVGGTWQVEQYF. The V gene is TRBV9, the J gene TRBJ2-7; D is unresolved. The CDR3 spans 15 residues. The germline V and J ends were trimmed by 0 bases and 6 bases, with 16 bases remaining between them. From germline, CDR1 is SGDLS and CDR2 YYNGEE.

The chain joins TRBV9 to TRBJ1-2; TRBD1 is a possible D gene (5 bases). The ends were cut back, 4 bases at V and 4 bases at J, with 17 bases in the middle. The CDR3 extends over 15 amino acids. Germline values: CDR1 SGDLS, CDR2 YYNGEE. As DNA, the CDR3 is TGTGCCAGCAGCCCCCGGGACGGCTCCTTCTATGGCTACACCTTC. This sequence encodes CASSPRDGSFYGYTF.

This clonotype was detected many times. The J gene is TRBJ2-1, the V gene TRBV2; 10 bases are shared with TRBD1. The CDR3 loop spans 16 amino acids. Trimming cost V 8 bases and J 5 bases; bases outside gene matches: 12. The germline gives CDR1 SNHLY, CDR2 FYNNEI. The DNA for the CDR3 is TGTGCCAGCGTGGACAGGGGGGTTTCCGCTAACAATGAGCAGTTCTTC. Translation gives CASVDRGVSANNEQFF. Full variable domain (missing parts from reference TRBV2 and TRBJ2-1): EPEVTQTPSHQVTQMGQEVILRCVPISNHLYFYWYRQILGQKVEFLVSFYNNEISEKSEIFDDQFSVERPDGSNFTLKIRSTKLEDSAMYFCASVDRGVSANNEQFFGPGTRLTVL.

Ten or more counts support this clonotype. The CDR3 DNA reads TGTGCCACCAGCAGAGACAGAACTAACTCCTACGAGCAGTACTTC. This sequence encodes CATSRDRTNSYEQYF. The rearrangement links TRBV15 to TRBJ2-7; D uncertain. The CDR3 is 15 residues long. V was clipped by 0 bases and J by 0 bases, with 9 bases between them. Germline CDR1 is LNHNV and CDR2 is YYDKDF (reference sequence).

This clonotype was seen ten or more times. This chain links TRBV6-5 with TRBJ1-5; D gene ambiguous. Trimming removed 2 bases at V and 5 bases at J, with 7 bases between. The CDR3 covers 13 residues. Germline V CDR1 and CDR2: MNHEY, SVGAGI. Written as DNA, the CDR3 is TGTGCCAGCAGTTACGGCACAGATCAGCCCCAGCATTTT. Amino acid sequence: CASSYGTDQPQHF.

This clonotype was counted many times. The germline gene is not matched at one end of the junction; a read error may be the cause. This sequence joins TRBV5-1 and TRBJ1-2; 8 nucleotides line up with TRBD1. From germline, CDR1 is SGHRS and CDR2 YFSETQ. The CDR3 totals 13 residues. The CDR3 coding sequence is TGCGCCAGCAGCTCGAACTACCTGACAGGGGCCTCCTTC. Amino acids: CASSSNYLTGASF.

The chain links TRBV29-1 to TRBJ2-7, with a possible D match to TRBD1 (5 bases). V shed 2 bases and J shed 2 bases, with 22 bases lying between them. Germline-derived CDR1 and CDR2 are SQVTM and ANQGSEA. This CDR3 comprises 17 residues. The CDR3 spells CSVERSRDRRNPYEQYF. The CDR3 nucleotides read TGCAGCGTTGAAAGGAGTCGAGACAGAAGAAACCCCTACGAGCAGTACTTC.

This clonotype has a count of ten or more. The V and J genes are TRBV18 and TRBJ2-7; D gene uncertain. V was shortened by 2 bases and J by 0 bases, with 11 bases between the two germline ends. The CDR3 sequence is 15 residues long. The germline gives CDR1 KGHSH, CDR2 LQKENI. CDR3 in amino acids: CASSPGTRSSYEQYF. In DNA form, the CDR3 reads TGTGCCAGCTCACCAGGAACGAGGAGCTCCTACGAGCAGTACTTC.

This clonotype was seen at least ten times. The chain has TRBV30 and TRBJ1-1; D remains unclear. Germline V lookup: CDR1 GTSNPN, CDR2 SVGIG (reference sequence). The CDR3 loop spans 10 amino acids. The CDR3 DNA reads TGTGCATGTGGTAACACTGAAGCTTTCTTT. Translated: CACGNTEAFF.